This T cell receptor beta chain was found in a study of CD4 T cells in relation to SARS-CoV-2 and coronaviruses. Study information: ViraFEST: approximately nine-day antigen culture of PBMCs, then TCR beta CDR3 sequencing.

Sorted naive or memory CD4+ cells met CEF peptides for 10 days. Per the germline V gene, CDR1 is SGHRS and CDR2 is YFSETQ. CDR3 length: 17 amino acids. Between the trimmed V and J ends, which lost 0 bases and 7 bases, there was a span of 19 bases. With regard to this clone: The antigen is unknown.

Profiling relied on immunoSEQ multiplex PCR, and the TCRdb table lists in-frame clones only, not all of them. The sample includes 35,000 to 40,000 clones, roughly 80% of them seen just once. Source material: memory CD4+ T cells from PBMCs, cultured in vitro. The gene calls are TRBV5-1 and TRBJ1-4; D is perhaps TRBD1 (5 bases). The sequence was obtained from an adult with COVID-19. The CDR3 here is CASSLAAGGGRSEKLFF. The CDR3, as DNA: TGCGCCAGCAGCTTGGCCGCCGGGGGTGGTCGGAGTGAAAAACTGTTTTTT.